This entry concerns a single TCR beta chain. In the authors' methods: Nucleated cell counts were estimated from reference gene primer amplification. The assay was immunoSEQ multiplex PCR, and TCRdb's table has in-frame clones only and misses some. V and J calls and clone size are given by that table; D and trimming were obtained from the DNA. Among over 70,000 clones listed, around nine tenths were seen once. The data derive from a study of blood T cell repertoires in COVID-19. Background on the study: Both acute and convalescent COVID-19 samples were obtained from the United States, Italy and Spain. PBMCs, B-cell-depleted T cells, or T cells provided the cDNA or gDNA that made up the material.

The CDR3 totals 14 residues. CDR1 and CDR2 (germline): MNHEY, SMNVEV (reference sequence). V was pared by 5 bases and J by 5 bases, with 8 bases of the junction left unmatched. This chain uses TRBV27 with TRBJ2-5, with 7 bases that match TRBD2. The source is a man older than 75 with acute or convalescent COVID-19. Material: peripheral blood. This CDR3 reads CASSPGGRRETQYF. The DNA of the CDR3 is TGTGCCAGCAGTCCAGGCGGGAGAAGGGAGACCCAGTACTTC.